The present TCR beta chain was sequenced within a study of CD8+CD57+ T cells in acquired aplastic anemia. Whole-study context: The DNA of sorted CD4+ and CD8+ cells averaged around 3.2 ug.

Flow cytometry had shown expanded CD8+CD57+ cells in the patients chosen for sequencing. Investigators profiled TCR beta VDJ and CDR3 from genomic DNA template. A single record per CDR3 protein comes from TCRdb applying MiXCR to the reads. The sample includes 200,000 or so distinct CDR3 sequences, 40% to 55% seen only once; the top ten take 9.7%. This clonotype was seen a few times. The germline gives CDR1 LNHDA, CDR2 SQIVND (reference sequence). The CDR3 is 15 residues long. V lost 2 bases to trimming and J lost 6 bases; unmatched junction nucleotides: 3. The TCR was taken from a human donor with aplastic anemia. V gene TRBV19 combines with J gene TRBJ2-1, with 11 bases that match TRBD2. The sample comprised sorted CD4+, CD8+, or CD8+CD57+ T cells (not recorded which) from PBMCs. The CDR3 DNA reads TGTGCCAGTAGTATAAGGACTAGCGGGCTCAATGAGCAGTTCTTC. Amino acids: CASSIRTSGLNEQFF.